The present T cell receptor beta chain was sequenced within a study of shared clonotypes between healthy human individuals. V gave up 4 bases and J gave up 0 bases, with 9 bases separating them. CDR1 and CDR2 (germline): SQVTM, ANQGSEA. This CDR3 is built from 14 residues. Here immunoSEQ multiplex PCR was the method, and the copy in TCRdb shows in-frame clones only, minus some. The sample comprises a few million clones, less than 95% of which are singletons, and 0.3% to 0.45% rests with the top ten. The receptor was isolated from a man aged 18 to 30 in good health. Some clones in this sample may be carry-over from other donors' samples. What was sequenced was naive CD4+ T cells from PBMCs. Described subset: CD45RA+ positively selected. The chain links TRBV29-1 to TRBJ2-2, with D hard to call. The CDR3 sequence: CSVVPGSNTGELFF. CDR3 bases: TGCAGCGTTGTGCCAGGTTCGAACACCGGGGAGCTGTTTTTT.